These 28 T cell receptor beta chains came from one sample sequenced in a study of blood T cell repertoires in COVID-19 (dated by TCRdb to about 2020). The library relied on the immunoSEQ multiplex PCR assay. TCRdb took over this immuneACCESS table, retaining in-frame rearrangements with V and J assigned. Such tables are incomplete; in checked studies, under half of the missing clones stem from an unresolved V gene, and the remainder is unexplained. The sample yields some 200,000 clones; roughly 85% were counted once. The ten largest clones add up to 2.9% of the sample. The specimen sequenced was peripheral blood. The receptors were gathered from a man aged 45 to 65 who had recovered from COVID-19.

The rearrangement uses TRBV6-5 and TRBJ2-2; 7 bases fit TRBD2. This CDR3 is 13 amino acids long. With 7 bases clipped from V and 4 bases from J, the junction kept 3 bases outside the gene matches. Germline-derived CDR1 and CDR2 are MNHEY and SVGAGI. CDR3 DNA: TGTGCCAGCACCCTAGCGGCCACCGGGGAGCTGTTTTTT. Protein product: CASTLAATGELFF.

This chain uses TRBV7-8 with TRBJ2-1, with 14 bases lining up with TRBD2. The CDR3 covers 16 residues. CDR1 is SGHVS, CDR2 FQNEAQ, per germline. V was pared by 1 base and J by 10 bases, with 6 bases of the junction left unmatched. CDR3 coding DNA: TGTGCCAGCAGCTTAGAGGGGACTAGCGGGAGAGGGGAGCAGTTCTTC. Translating it yields CASSLEGTSGRGEQFF. The complete variable domain, with remaining parts taken from reference TRBV7-8 and TRBJ2-1, reads GAGVSQSPRYKVAKRGQDVALRCDPISGHVSLFWYQQALGQGPEFLTYFQNEAQLDKSGLPSDRFFAERPEGSVSTLKIQRTQQEDSAVYLCASSLEGTSGRGEQFFGPGTRLTVL.

The chain joins TRBV28 to TRBJ2-1; 7 bases line up with TRBD2. Germline CDR1 and CDR2: MDHEN and SYDVKM. J gave up 10 bases and V 5 bases, and 8 bases lay outside the gene matches. CDR3 size: 13 residues. The CDR3 loop reads CASSQMTSFEQFF. In DNA, the CDR3 is TGTGCCAGCAGTCAAATGACTAGCTTCGAGCAGTTCTTC. The complete variable domain, with remaining parts taken from reference TRBV28 and TRBJ2-1, reads DVKVTQSSRYLVKRTGEKVFLECVQDMDHENMFWYRQDPGLGLRLIYFSYDVKMKEKGDIPEGYSVSREKKERFSLILESASTNQTSMYLCASSQMTSFEQFFGPGTRLTVL.

In DNA form, the CDR3 reads TGCGCCAGCAGCCAAGAGAACAGGAGTCCCCTCGGGGAGCTGTTTTTT. As protein: CASSQENRSPLGELFF. The genes are TRBV4-1 and TRBJ2-2, with D tentatively TRBD1 (5 bases). Germline CDR1 MGHRA, CDR2 YSYEKL. CDR3 length: 16 residues. With 0 bases removed from V and 7 bases from J, the gap between germline ends came to 15 bases.

The chain joins TRBV6-6 to TRBJ1-3, with TRBD1 identical over 7 bases. Germline CDR1 and CDR2: MNHNY and SVGAGI (reference sequence). V lost 0 bases to trimming and J lost 2 bases; unmatched junction nucleotides: 1. CDR3 size: 15 residues. The CDR3 sequence: CASSYSTGTGNTIYF. The CDR3 region has the DNA TGTGCCAGCAGTTACTCGACAGGGACTGGAAACACCATATATTTT.

The rearrangement joins TRBV7-9 to TRBJ2-7, with 8 bases lining up with TRBD2. The CDR3 spans 14 residues. Looked up from germline, CDR1 is SEHNR and CDR2 is FQNEAQ (reference sequence). Trimming took 3 bases from V and 4 from J; bases not matched to a gene: 5. CDR3 sequence reads: CASSFSGRAYEQYF. The CDR3 coding sequence is TGTGCCAGCAGCTTCAGCGGGAGAGCGTACGAGCAGTACTTC.

This clone was seen once. V and J are TRBV15 and TRBJ2-1, with D maybe TRBD2 (5 bases). The CDR3 consists of 15 residues. Germline V lookup: CDR1 LNHNV, CDR2 YYDKDF (reference sequence). With 2 bases removed from V and 6 bases from J, the gap between germline ends came to 14 bases. In DNA form, the CDR3 reads TGTGCCACCAGCAGAACAACGCGGGTGATCAATGAGCAGTTCTTC. It specifies CATSRTTRVINEQFF.

V is TRBV6-1 and J is TRBJ1-4; the match to TRBD1 covers 8 bases. CDR1 and CDR2 (germline): MNHNS, SASEGT. V lost 2 bases and J lost 3; bases outside the gene matches: 8. There are 17 residues in the CDR3. CDR3 amino acids: CASSETTGGRSNEKLFF. The CDR3 region has the DNA TGTGCCAGCAGTGAAACAACAGGGGGACGGTCTAATGAAAAACTGTTTTTT.

This clone was counted a single time. This chain uses TRBV9 with TRBJ1-4; D gene unclear. The V gene's germline CDR1 is SGDLS and CDR2 YYNGEE. The length of the CDR3 is 14 residues. Trimming shortened V by 4 bases and J by 0 bases, and 7 bases separated the two germline ends. Here the CDR3 reads CASSPTATNEKLFF. Written as DNA, the CDR3 is TGTGCCAGCAGCCCGACTGCAACTAATGAAAAACTGTTTTTT.

The chain uses TRBV6-4 and TRBJ2-1; D is possibly TRBD1 (5 bases). This CDR3 is 13 amino acids long. Trimming cost V 2 bases and J 10 bases, with 12 bases left between them. Germline CDR1 reads MRHNA; CDR2 reads SNTAGT. The CDR3 region is CASSDGRAGEQFF. CDR3 DNA sequence: TGTGCCAGCAGTGACGGTAGGGCAGGGGAGCAGTTCTTC.

The V gene is TRBV19, the J gene TRBJ2-3, with 10 bases lining up with TRBD1. Germline CDR1 is LNHDA and CDR2 is SQIVND (reference sequence). V dropped 8 bases and J dropped 0; count of bases not matched to a gene: 11. The CDR3 loop spans 17 amino acids. The chain's CDR3 is CASRDRGQITSTDTQYF. In DNA, the CDR3 is TGTGCCAGTCGGGACAGGGGCCAGATTACTAGCACAGATACGCAGTATTTT.

As for this clone: Other DNA sequences in the same sample also yield this CDR3. V usage is TRBV7-9 and J usage is TRBJ1-5; possibly TRBD1 for D (6 bases). CDR1 is SEHNR and CDR2 is FQNEAQ in the germline V gene (reference sequence). Deletions cut 4 bases from V and 4 bases from J, with 8 bases between. The CDR3 covers 13 residues. The DNA of the CDR3 is TGTGCCAGCAGCTCACAGGGTAATCAGCCCCAGCATTTT. This codes for CASSSQGNQPQHF.

The chain carries TRBV28 and TRBJ1-1; D is undetermined. The CDR3 length is 12 residues. V was shortened by 4 bases and J by 1 base, with 4 bases between the two germline ends. CDR1 is MDHEN and CDR2 is SYDVKM in the germline V gene. The CDR3 sequence: CASSYQNTEAFF. In DNA, the CDR3 is TGTGCCAGCAGTTATCAGAACACTGAAGCTTTCTTT.

This chain joins TRBV10-3 and TRBJ2-7, with 9 bases fitting TRBD2. The CDR3 covers 16 residues. Trimming cost V 4 bases and J 7 bases; bases outside gene matches: 14. Per germline, CDR1 ENHRY and CDR2 SYGVKD. In DNA, the CDR3 is TGTGCCATCAGTGGCCGCCGGGCGGGAGGGCCTAGGGAGCAGTACTTC. Translation gives CAISGRRAGGPREQYF.

The CDR3: CASSDTNTEAFF. CDR3 in DNA: TGTGCCAGCTCGGACACCAACACTGAAGCTTTCTTT. This rearrangement joins TRBV28 to TRBJ1-1; TRBD1 might be the D (5 bases). Trimming cost V 8 bases and J 2 bases, with 9 bases left between them. The germline gives CDR1 MDHEN, CDR2 SYDVKM. The CDR3 runs 12 residues.

The CDR3: CASSFPGIVVQETQYF. The CDR3 DNA sequence: TGTGCCAGCAGCTTCCCAGGGATAGTGGTACAAGAGACCCAGTACTTC. J is TRBJ2-5 and V is TRBV5-6, with D maybe TRBD1 (5 bases). The V end was cut by 2 bases, the J end by 2 bases, with 16 bases between. The CDR3 loop spans 16 amino acids. The germline gives CDR1 SGHDT, CDR2 YYEEEE.

This chain uses TRBV18 with TRBJ1-5; TRBD1 matches at 9 bases. The J segment lost 8 bases and the V segment lost 2 bases, leaving 1 base of the junction unmatched. The CDR3 loop spans 13 amino acids. The germline gives CDR1 KGHSH, CDR2 LQKENI. The CDR3 nucleotides are TGTGCCAGCTCACCAACAGGGGGCGAGCCCCAGCATTTT. Protein product: CASSPTGGEPQHF.

J is TRBJ2-7 and V is TRBV7-9; 13 positions agree with TRBD2. V was pared by 3 bases and J by 0 bases, with 8 bases of the junction left unmatched. This CDR3 is built from 18 residues. Germline loops: CDR1 SEHNR, CDR2 FQNEAQ (reference sequence). CDR3 DNA sequence: TGTGCCAGCAGCTTTTATGGGACTAGCGGGACTCGCTCCTACGAGCAGTACTTC. Residues: CASSFYGTSGTRSYEQYF.

This clone was detected a few times. This chain joins TRBV10-2 and TRBJ2-7, with TRBD2 matching 11 bases. Germline-derived CDR1 and CDR2 are WSHSY and SAAADI. The CDR3 has 14 residues. Trimming at V came to 6 bases and at J to 0 bases, leaving 1 base not matched to a gene. CDR3 bases: TGCGCCAGCAGAACTAGCGGGAGCTCCTACGAGCAGTACTTC. Translated: CASRTSGSSYEQYF.

In its sample, this clone was seen once. This rearrangement joins TRBV7-9 to TRBJ2-7; 12 bases are a match to TRBD1. V shed 5 bases, J shed 7 bases, and the junction held 12 bases outside the gene matches. CDR3 length: 16 amino acids. Germline lookup yields CDR1 SEHNR and CDR2 FQNEAQ (reference sequence). CDR3 DNA: TGTGCCAGCAGCCGGGTACCGGGACAGGGGGCCGGTGAGCAGTACTTC. Protein sequence: CASSRVPGQGAGEQYF.

The chain carries TRBV5-8 and TRBJ1-5; D might be TRBD1 (5 bases). This CDR3 spans 14 amino acids. Germline V gene lookup returns CDR1 SGHTS and CDR2 YDEGEE. V was clipped by 0 bases and J by 8 bases, with 12 bases between them. The CDR3 loop reads CASSLGSGGEPQHF. CDR3 coding DNA: TGTGCCAGCAGCTTGGGTTCGGGGGGGGAGCCCCAGCATTTT.

This clone appeared once. The gene calls are TRBV28 and TRBJ2-5, with 8 bases matching TRBD1. CDR3 size: 16 residues. The germline V gene has CDR1 MDHEN and CDR2 SYDVKM. J gave up 5 bases and V 4 bases, and 12 bases lay outside the gene matches. The CDR3 DNA reads TGTGCCAGCAGTTCACCCGGACAGGGAGGATTGGAGACCCAGTACTTC. Protein sequence: CASSSPGQGGLETQYF.

The chain links TRBV24-1 to TRBJ2-2; 9 bases fit TRBD1. V dropped 2 bases and J dropped 1; count of bases not matched to a gene: 1. CDR3 length: 16 amino acids. Germline CDR1 is KGHDR and CDR2 is SFDVKD. The CDR3 is CATSDSTGGNTGELFF. For the CDR3, the DNA is TGTGCCACCAGTGATTCGACAGGGGGGAACACCGGGGAGCTGTTTTTT.

The chain combines TRBV30 with TRBJ1-1; the D gene is possibly TRBD1 (6 bases). The germline V gene has CDR1 GTSNPN and CDR2 SVGIG (reference sequence). The CDR3 has 13 residues. Trimming removed 3 bases at V and 4 bases at J, with 12 bases between. CDR3: CAWSVDRSTEAFF. The DNA of the CDR3 is TGTGCCTGGAGCGTCGACAGGAGCACTGAAGCTTTCTTT.

The rearrangement uses TRBV6-5 and TRBJ1-4; possible D gene TRBD1, 6 bases. V was cut by 2 bases and J by 8 bases, with 15 bases left in between. The germline V gene encodes CDR1 MNHEY and CDR2 SVGAGI. CDR3 length: 15 residues. The CDR3 DNA follows: TGTGCCAGCAGTTACAGTCGACAGGATTGGGAAAAACTGTTTTTT. It translates to CASSYSRQDWEKLFF.

The chain combines TRBV7-6 with TRBJ1-3; D remains unclear. Trimming stripped 1 base from V and 1 base from J, with 11 bases between. The CDR3 has 16 residues. Germline V gene sequence: CDR1 SGHVS, CDR2 FNYEAQ. The CDR3 coding sequence is TGTGCCAGCAGCTTAGTTGGGGAGAGTTCTGGAAACACCATATATTTT. This translates into CASSLVGESSGNTIYF.

The rearrangement links TRBV30 to TRBJ2-7; D is uncertain. The CDR3 extends over 15 amino acids. The germline V and J ends were trimmed by 2 bases and 2 bases, with 16 bases remaining between them. Germline V lookup: CDR1 GTSNPN, CDR2 SVGIG (reference sequence). CDR3 bases: TGTGCCTGGAGTCTCCAGGTATCATTGCCCTACGAGCAGTACTTC. Translated: CAWSLQVSLPYEQYF.

This sequence joins TRBV7-8 and TRBJ1-4; 9 positions match TRBD1. CDR3 size: 16 residues. V shed 4 bases and J 6 bases; nucleotides not matched to a gene: 9. CDR1 SGHVS and CDR2 FQNEAQ come from the germline V gene. The CDR3 sequence: CASSSSHRDRDEKLFF. The CDR3, as DNA: TGTGCCAGCAGCTCATCCCACCGGGACAGGGATGAAAAACTGTTTTTT.